The TCR beta chain under discussion was sequenced for a study of T cells in women clearing cervical HPV infection. Average input was approximately 1,100 ng genomic DNA for immunoSEQ TCR beta CDR3 amplification. Here immunoSEQ multiplex PCR was the method, and the copy in TCRdb shows in-frame clones only, minus some. Listed are tens of thousands of clones; roughly 7% falls within the top ten. As regards this clone: The DNA ends 3 residues before the CDR3 does, and the rest of the CDR3 is filled in from the germline J gene.

V shed 0 bases and J 2 bases; nucleotides not matched to a gene: 5. The CDR3 sequence is 15 residues long. Germline V gene lookup returns CDR1 SQVTM and CDR2 ANQGSEA. J is TRBJ1-2 and V is TRBV29-1; 8 bases align to TRBD1. The specimen sequenced was blood buffy coat. This receptor was taken from a woman between 18 and 70 years old with a cervical HPV16 infection that either progressed to CIN3+ or cleared (not recorded which). The CDR3 region is CSVEDQGQANYGYTF. CDR3 DNA, as far as it was read: TGCAGCGTTGAAGACCAGGGACAGGCCAACTATGGC. Full variable domain (missing parts from reference TRBV29-1 and TRBJ1-2): SAVISQKPSRDICQRGTSLTIQCQVDSQVTMMFWYRQQPGQSLTLIATANQGSEATYESGFVIDKFPISRPNLTFSTLTVSNMSPEDSSIYLCSVEDQGQANYGYTFGSGTRLTVV.